Shown below are 30 T cell receptor beta chains from a single sample sequenced in a study of post-analysis software for immune sequencing data. Built from TCR beta cDNA, the libraries had unique molecular identifiers in them. MiXCR, run by TCRdb on the PCR reads, gives a single entry per CDR3 protein. The sample includes about 770,000 distinct CDR3 sequences, around 45% seen only once; the top ten take roughly 5.2%. Study-wide results and caveats: Relative to controls, patients had five TRBV segments at higher frequency, with TRBV5-6, TRBV5-1 and TRBV20-1 among these.

These receptors have no identified antigens. The sequenced sample was blood. These receptors came from a girl aged 5-17 years with multiple sclerosis.

This clonotype has only a few counts. This sequence joins TRBV29-1 and TRBJ2-5; the match to TRBD2 covers 11 bases. This CDR3 is built from 15 residues. V lost 3 bases to trimming and J lost 6 bases; unmatched junction nucleotides: 9. The V gene's germline CDR1 is SQVTM and CDR2 ANQGSEA. CDR3 coding DNA: TGCAGCGTTGAGGGCCTAGCGGGAGGTCAGAAGACCCAGTACTTC. Protein sequence: CSVEGLAGGQKTQYF.

This chain connects TRBV7-2 to TRBJ1-1; maybe TRBD1 (5 bases). Germline lookup yields CDR1 SGHTA and CDR2 FQGNSA. V lost 4 bases, J lost 5 bases, and 14 bases lay in between. The CDR3 runs to 14 residues. CDR3 amino acids: CASSYRRGGTEAFF. The CDR3 coding sequence is TGTGCCAGCAGCTACCGACGGGGGGGAACTGAAGCTTTCTTT.

This clonotype showed up just a few times. The chain uses TRBV7-6 and TRBJ2-5; 12 bases fit TRBD2. In germline, CDR1 is SGHVS, CDR2 FNYEAQ. Trimming took 4 bases from V and 5 from J; bases not matched to a gene: 11. This CDR3 comprises 17 residues. The CDR3, as DNA: TGTGCCAGCAGCTCCACCCTCACTAGCGGGAGGAAGGAGACCCAGTACTTC. Protein product: CASSSTLTSGRKETQYF.

The J gene is TRBJ2-7, the V gene TRBV9; 8 bases map to TRBD2. CDR3 length: 15 amino acids. J lost 3 bases, V lost 0 bases, and 5 bases had no gene match. Germline V gene sequence: CDR1 SGDLS, CDR2 YYNGEE. The CDR3 coding sequence is TGTGCCAGCAGCGTAGACTCTAGCGGGTACTACGAGCAGTACTTC. Its protein product is CASSVDSSGYYEQYF.

The rearrangement joins TRBV6-5 to TRBJ1-2; no clear D gene. The V and J ends lost 1 base and 6 bases respectively, with 9 bases between them. Germline V gives CDR1 MNHEY, CDR2 SVGAGI. CDR3 length: 13 amino acids. DNA for the CDR3: TGTGCCAGCAGTTACTATTTAGAGGATGGCTACACCTTC. It translates to CASSYYLEDGYTF.

V and J are TRBV28 and TRBJ2-5; 9 bases line up with TRBD1. TRBJ2-7 matches the DNA end more closely, so the J call is doubtful. The CDR3 contains 14 residues. Per germline, CDR1 MDHEN and CDR2 SYDVKM. CDR3 bases: TGTGCCAGCAGTTTGGACAGGGGTGAGGACGAGCAGTACTTC. Translating it yields CASSLDRGEDEQYF.

The chain is built from TRBV29-1 and TRBJ2-1; D gene ambiguous. This CDR3 contains 12 residues. Trimming took 4 bases from V and 7 from J, leaving 11 bases between them. Germline V gives CDR1 SQVTM, CDR2 ANQGSEA. CDR3 in amino acids: CSVGGSPNEQFF. The CDR3 nucleotides are TGCAGCGTTGGTGGTAGCCCGAATGAGCAGTTCTTC.

This clonotype was detected only a few times. The CDR3 region has the DNA TGTGCCACCAGTGATTTTGTCGGACAGGGCACAGATACGCAGTATTTT. It translates to CATSDFVGQGTDTQYF. The V call is TRBV24-1, the J call TRBJ2-3; the match to TRBD1 covers 7 bases. CDR3 length: 16 residues. V lost 1 base and J lost 1; bases outside the gene matches: 4. Germline CDR1 KGHDR, CDR2 SFDVKD.

The rearrangement joins TRBV7-3 to TRBJ2-3; D uncertain. The CDR3 runs to 14 residues. Germline lookup yields CDR1 SGHTA and CDR2 FQGTGA. Trimming pared 7 bases from V and 2 bases from J, leaving 13 bases between. The CDR3 reads CASTPGHATDTQYF. The DNA for the CDR3 is TGTGCCAGCACGCCCGGGCACGCCACAGATACGCAGTATTTT.

This clonotype turned up a few times. The gene calls are TRBV6-6 and TRBJ2-1; 10 bases are shared with TRBD2. Germline lookup yields CDR1 MNHNY and CDR2 SVGAGI (reference sequence). Unmatched junction bases numbered 5, after V lost 0 bases and J lost 6 bases. CDR3 size: 16 residues. CDR3 loop: CASSYSASGSSNEQFF. CDR3 bases: TGTGCCAGCAGTTACTCGGCTAGCGGGAGTAGCAATGAGCAGTTCTTC.

CDR3 loop: CASMGLAGRNEQFF. Here the CDR3 DNA reads TGTGCCAGCATGGGACTAGCGGGCCGCAATGAGCAGTTCTTC. The V gene is TRBV21-1, the J gene TRBJ2-1; no DNA check was done on the table's D call, TRBD2. TRBV21-1 counts as a pseudogene. The length of the CDR3 is 14 residues.

This clonotype was seen a handful of times. The chain recombines TRBV29-1 with TRBJ2-3; weak D call: TRBD2 (6 bases). V lost 6 bases, J lost 0 bases, and 10 bases lay in between. CDR1 is SQVTM and CDR2 is ANQGSEA in the germline V gene. This CDR3 has 13 amino acids. As DNA, the CDR3 is TGCAGCGTAGGGCGGGACAGCACAGATACGCAGTATTTT. Residues: CSVGRDSTDTQYF.

This chain uses TRBV6-6 with TRBJ1-5; 7 bases align to TRBD1. This CDR3 comprises 14 residues. From germline, CDR1 is MNHNY and CDR2 SVGAGI (reference sequence). The V and J ends lost 4 bases and 3 bases, in that order; junction bases with no gene match: 3. The CDR3 coding sequence is TGTGCCAGCAGTTCCGGACAGGTCAATCAGCCCCAGCATTTT. Amino acids: CASSSGQVNQPQHF.

On this clonotype: A read error may account for a junction end that differs from germline. The CDR3 sequence is CASSHSPGANSPPHF. CDR3 nucleotide sequence: TGTGCCAGCAGCCATAGCCCGGGGGCCAATTCACCCCCCCACTTT. The genes are TRBV7-9 and TRBJ1-6; tentative D call: TRBD1 (6 bases). The germline V gene has CDR1 SEHNR and CDR2 FQNEAQ (reference sequence). The CDR3 spans 15 residues. Full variable domain (remainder filled in from reference TRBV7-9 and TRBJ1-6): DTGVSQNPRHKITKRGQNVTFRCDPISEHNRLYWYRQTLGQGPEFLTYFQNEAQLEKSRLLSDRFSAERPKGSFSTLEIQRTEQGDSAMYLCASSHSPGANSPPHFGNGTRLTVT.

The J gene is TRBJ1-1, the V gene TRBV6-2 or TRBV6-3, with D perhaps TRBD1 (5 bases). The CDR3 is made up of 13 amino acids. The V and J ends lost 3 bases and 6 bases respectively, with 11 bases between them. CDR1 and CDR2 from the germline V gene are MNHEY and SVGEGT. The CDR3 protein is CASSYGGAAEAFF. CDR3 bases: TGTGCCAGCAGTTATGGAGGGGCGGCTGAAGCTTTCTTT.

This rearrangement joins TRBV7-2 to TRBJ1-1; 8 bases match TRBD1. The junction had 6 bases not matched to a gene; V was cut back by 0 bases and J by 6 bases. This CDR3 region has 15 residues. Germline V CDR1 and CDR2: SGHTA, FQGNSA. CDR3 region: CASSLADRVSAEAFF. The DNA for the CDR3 is TGTGCCAGCAGCTTAGCGGACAGGGTGTCGGCTGAAGCTTTCTTT.

The rearrangement joins TRBV12-3 or TRBV12-4 to TRBJ2-7; 8 positions match TRBD2. This CDR3 is 17 amino acids long. Unmatched junction bases numbered 9, after V lost 2 bases and J lost 0 bases. CDR3 loop: CASSLTPAGVPSYEQYF. The CDR3 bases are TGTGCCAGCAGTTTAACGCCAGCGGGAGTCCCCTCCTACGAGCAGTACTTC.

The chain links TRBV28 to TRBJ2-5, with D perhaps matching TRBD2 (7 bases). Trimming stripped 8 bases from V and 5 bases from J, with 18 bases between. The CDR3 length is 14 residues. The germline gives CDR1 MDHEN, CDR2 SYDVKM. The CDR3 protein is CASGRGLIWETQYF. In DNA, the CDR3 is TGTGCCAGCGGCAGGGGACTAATTTGGGAGACCCAGTACTTC.

The rearrangement links TRBV7-6 to TRBJ1-1; D unresolved. CDR3 size: 9 residues. Between the trimmed V and J ends, which lost 1 base and 11 bases, there was a span of 2 bases. Germline CDR1 SGHVS, CDR2 FNYEAQ. The CDR3: CASSLEAFF. In DNA form, the CDR3 reads TGTGCCAGCAGCTTAGAGGCTTTCTTT.

The genes are TRBV2 and TRBJ2-7; 7 nucleotides line up with TRBD2. With 6 bases clipped from V and 2 bases from J, the junction kept 7 bases outside the gene matches. The CDR3 consists of 14 residues. Looked up from germline, CDR1 is SNHLY and CDR2 is FYNNEI. CDR3 coding DNA: TGTGCCAGCAGGGTACTAGCGAGCACCTACGAGCAGTACTTC. It translates to CASRVLASTYEQYF.

This clonotype came up a few times. The chain carries TRBV11-1 and TRBJ2-1; D perhaps matches TRBD1 (5 bases). CDR1 and CDR2 (germline): SGHAT, FQDESV (reference sequence). Trimming shortened V by 5 bases and J by 9 bases, and 14 bases separated the two germline ends. This CDR3 spans 13 amino acids. As DNA, the CDR3 is TGTGCCAGCAGCCCCCAGGGCCACCTTGAGCAGTTCTTC. Residues: CASSPQGHLEQFF.

This clonotype was counted a few times. V is TRBV29-1 and J is TRBJ2-5; 10 bases agree with TRBD2. The J call may be wrong; the DNA end is better matched by TRBJ2-7. From germline, CDR1 is SQVTM and CDR2 ANQGSEA. The CDR3 length is 18 residues. The CDR3 DNA is TGCAGCGCCCAGACAGGACCTCTCTCCAGCGGGAGGGTCTTCGAGCAGTACTTC. Protein product: CSAQTGPLSSGRVFEQYF.

This clonotype occurred a few times. V and J are TRBV7-9 and TRBJ2-4; D gene ambiguous. CDR3 length equals 15 residues. The ends were cut back, 1 base at V and 6 bases at J, with 13 bases in the middle. Germline V lookup: CDR1 SEHNR, CDR2 FQNEAQ (reference sequence). The DNA for the CDR3 is TGTGCCAGCAGCTTAGAATCAGAGCTCGGAAACATTCAGTACTTC. Protein: CASSLESELGNIQYF.

CDR3 DNA: TGTGCCAGCAGTTTAGCGGGAGGATCCCACGAGCAGTACTTC. The encoded protein is CASSLAGGSHEQYF. The genes are TRBV12-3 or TRBV12-4 and TRBJ2-4; possible D gene TRBD2, 6 bases. The J call may be faulty, since TRBJ2-7 better matches the DNA end. The CDR3 loop spans 14 amino acids.

In its sample, this clonotype was seen a few times. The rearrangement uses TRBV27 and TRBJ2-3; the D gene is possibly TRBD2 (6 bases). The CDR3 extends over 15 amino acids. The V end lost 4 bases, the J end lost 6 bases, and 17 bases lay between the germline ends. Looked up from germline, CDR1 is MNHEY and CDR2 is SMNVEV (reference sequence). The DNA of the CDR3 is TGTGCCAGCAGTTCCCTCCAGCCGGCGGGGGATACGCAGTATTTT. It codes for CASSSLQPAGDTQYF.

This sequence joins TRBV15 and TRBJ1-5; D call uncertain. Germline V lookup: CDR1 LNHNV, CDR2 YYDKDF (reference sequence). Trimming pared 5 bases from V and 0 bases from J, leaving 11 bases between. The CDR3 has 15 amino acids. DNA for the CDR3: TGTGCCACCAGCTGGGCTTCGGATAGCAATCAGCCCCAGCATTTT. Protein: CATSWASDSNQPQHF.

The rearrangement links TRBV12-3 or TRBV12-4 to TRBJ2-1, with D perhaps assigned TRBD1 or TRBD2 (6 bases each). V was pared by 2 bases and J by 8 bases, with 13 bases between. This CDR3 spans 14 amino acids. The CDR3 sequence is CASSLRGEADEQFF. CDR3 nucleotides: TGTGCCAGCAGTTTAAGGGGGGAGGCTGATGAGCAGTTCTTC.

The sample holds a few counts of this clonotype. The gene calls are TRBV14 and TRBJ2-1; D is unresolved. Germline loops: CDR1 SGHDN, CDR2 FVKESK. V lost 2 bases, J lost 4 bases, and 12 bases lay in between. The length of the CDR3 is 15 residues. CDR3 in amino acids: CASSQRVRLYNEQFF. CDR3 DNA: TGTGCCAGCAGCCAAAGAGTGCGTCTTTACAATGAGCAGTTCTTC.

The chain links TRBV12-3 or TRBV12-4 to TRBJ2-1; D tentatively fits TRBD1 or TRBD2 (5 bases each). CDR3 length: 16 residues. The ends were cut back, 3 bases at V and 7 bases at J, with 19 bases in the middle. DNA for the CDR3: TGTGCCAGCAGTTTTAAGTTGAGGGACGGGGTGAATGAGCAGTTCTTC. It translates to CASSFKLRDGVNEQFF.

V usage is TRBV7-3 and J usage is TRBJ2-4; 8 bases map to TRBD1. Germline loops: CDR1 SGHTA, CDR2 FQGTGA. V lost 5 bases to trimming and J lost 6 bases; unmatched junction nucleotides: 6. The CDR3 has 14 residues. The CDR3 DNA reads TGTGCCAGCAGCCTAGACAGGGGATCAAACATTCAGTACTTC. It specifies CASSLDRGSNIQYF.